Sequencing of this T cell receptor beta chain was carried out in a study of CD4 and CD8 cells across lung adenocarcinoma regions. Samples came from patients with localized non-small cell lung adenocarcinoma. TCRdb ran MiXCR on the PCR reads and lists one entry per CDR3 protein. The sample has over 15,000 distinct CDR3 sequences; about 53% are singletons. Material: CD8+ T cells from the margin of a lung tumor. The sequence derives from a male donor with lung adenocarcinoma. The CD4 and CD8 labels of this study may be unreliable.

The CDR3 spells CASSLAGGGSSDTQYF. DNA of the CDR3: TGTGCCAGCAGTTTAGCCGGGGGAGGGAGCTCAGATACGCAGTATTTT. This sequence joins TRBV6-5 and TRBJ2-3, with TRBD2 identical over 7 bases. CDR1 and CDR2 (germline): MNHEY, SVGAGI. V lost 4 bases and J lost 4; bases outside the gene matches: 11. This CDR3 is built from 16 residues.